Shown below are 9 T cell receptor beta chains from a single sample sequenced in a study of T-cell memory formation after mild COVID-19. Each CDR3 protein gets one entry after TCRdb re-called the 5' RACE reads with MiXCR. This sample carries roughly 250,000 distinct CDR3 sequences, 16% of them seen once, and the ten largest clones take 20% to 25%. Sample: PBMCs or a T cell subset sorted from them (not recorded which). Source of these receptors: a man younger than 30 who had mild COVID-19 (a few samples of this study predate the infection). Cell type and time point are not known.

This clonotype was seen ten or more times. The V and J genes are TRBV7-2 and TRBJ2-1; no clear D gene. The germline V gene encodes CDR1 SGHTA and CDR2 FQGNSA. The V gene lost 0 bases and the J gene lost 2 bases, with 5 bases spanning the gap. CDR3 length: 14 residues. CDR3 coding DNA: TGTGCCAGCAGCTTAGCCCGGACCTACAATGAGCAGTTCTTC. It translates to CASSLARTYNEQFF.

This chain joins TRBV19 and TRBJ1-1; 7 nucleotides agree with TRBD1. V lost 6 bases to trimming and J lost 4 bases; unmatched junction nucleotides: 14. The CDR3 is 16 residues long. Germline CDR1 and CDR2: LNHDA and SQIVND (reference sequence). CDR3 sequence (DNA): TGTGCCAGTAGGTTTACCGGGGGACAGCCGGTCACTGAAGCTTTCTTT. Its translation is CASRFTGGQPVTEAFF.

The rearrangement uses TRBV10-3 and TRBJ1-1; 7 nucleotides match TRBD1. This CDR3 region has 14 residues. With V trimmed by 6 bases and J by 6 bases, 10 bases remained unmatched. Germline V gene data show CDR1 as ENHRY and CDR2 as SYGVKD. The CDR3 spells CAIRDRQGTAEAFF. CDR3 in DNA: TGTGCCATCAGGGACAGGCAGGGGACAGCTGAAGCTTTCTTT.

This clonotype showed up many times. The chain carries TRBV10-3 and TRBJ1-5; 7 nucleotides agree with TRBD1. This CDR3 contains 12 residues. Germline loops: CDR1 ENHRY, CDR2 SYGVKD. The junction had 0 bases not matched to a gene; V was cut back by 5 bases and J by 5 bases. CDR3 amino acids: CAISTGDQPQHF. The DNA for the CDR3 is TGTGCCATCAGTACAGGGGATCAGCCCCAGCATTTT.

The chain is built from TRBV4-1 and TRBJ2-2, with 8 bases that match TRBD2. CDR1 MGHRA and CDR2 YSYEKL come from the germline V gene. V lost 4 bases and J lost 4; bases outside the gene matches: 11. The CDR3 runs 17 residues. CDR3 DNA sequence: TGCGCCAGCAGCCTCCACTCCGGACTAGCTGGCACCGGGGAGCTGTTTTTT. Residues: CASSLHSGLAGTGELFF.

There are a few counts of this clonotype. The chain employs TRBV29-1 and TRBJ2-4; perhaps TRBD1 as D (7 bases). Per the germline V gene, CDR1 is SQVTM and CDR2 is ANQGSEA. There are 13 residues in the CDR3. V lost 2 bases, J lost 3 bases, and 8 bases lay in between. The CDR3 bases are TGCAGCGTTGAACAGGGGGGCAAAAACATTCAGTACTTC. Amino acids: CSVEQGGKNIQYF. The full variable domain, in which reference TRBV29-1 and TRBJ2-4 provide the parts outside the CDR3, is SAVISQKPSRDICQRGTSLTIQCQVDSQVTMMFWYRQQPGQSLTLIATANQGSEATYESGFVIDKFPISRPNLTFSTLTVSNMSPEDSSIYLCSVEQGGKNIQYFGAGTRLSVL.

A few counts support this clonotype. The rearrangement links TRBV20-1 to TRBJ2-7; 7 bases match TRBD1. Germline V gene lookup returns CDR1 DFQATT and CDR2 SNEGSKA (reference sequence). The CDR3 extends over 14 amino acids. Trimming took 5 bases from V and 0 from J; bases not matched to a gene: 7. CDR3: CSAVHRGHSYEQYF. Here the CDR3 DNA reads TGCAGTGCTGTACACAGGGGCCACTCCTACGAGCAGTACTTC.

By its share, this clonotype is medium-sized. CDR3 in DNA: TGCGCCAGCAGCCAAGAACGCGGGGGGTATGATGAGCAGTTCTTC. This encodes CASSQERGGYDEQFF. V usage is TRBV4-1 and J usage is TRBJ2-1, with TRBD2 matching 8 bases. This CDR3 has 15 amino acids. CDR1 and CDR2 (germline): MGHRA, YSYEKL. The junction had 6 bases not matched to a gene; V was cut back by 0 bases and J by 8 bases.

This clonotype was recorded a few times. The gene calls are TRBV7-2 and TRBJ2-3; weak D call: TRBD2 (5 bases). The CDR3 has 17 residues. CDR1 is SGHTA, CDR2 FQGNSA, per germline. Between the trimmed V and J ends, which lost 5 bases and 5 bases, there was a span of 23 bases. The CDR3 spells CASSRLGVARRGDTQYF. CDR3 in DNA: TGTGCCAGCAGCCGTTTGGGAGTGGCCCGCCGGGGAGATACGCAGTATTTT.